This T cell receptor (beta chain) is from a study of blood T cell repertoires in COVID-19. At the level of the study: T cells, B-cell-depleted T cells, or PBMCs supplied cDNA or gDNA.

The CDR3 length is 14 residues. The junction had 0 bases not matched to a gene; V was cut back by 2 bases and J by 4 bases. Looked up from germline, CDR1 is MNHEY and CDR2 is SVGEGT. In the authors' methods: Counts of nucleated cells, estimated from reference gene primer amplification, were obtained. TCRdb's table, derived via immunoSEQ multiplex PCR, lists solely in-frame clones and lacks some. Clone size and the V and J calls come from that table; the DNA yielded D and trimming. The table lists roughly 90,000 clones, 65% to 85% of them singletons, with roughly a third in the top ten. This receptor was identified in a woman older than 75 with active or convalescent COVID-19. The sequenced sample consisted of peripheral blood. This chain joins TRBV6-2 or TRBV6-3 and TRBJ1-5; 9 nucleotides agree with TRBD1. CDR3 in DNA: TGTGCCAGCAGTTACGGGACAGGGAATCAGCCCCAGCATTTT. It codes for CASSYGTGNQPQHF.